The 10 T cell receptor beta chains below come from one sample, sequenced in a study of response to subunit inactivated influenza vaccine. A single record per CDR3 protein comes from TCRdb applying MiXCR to the RT-PCR reads. The repertoire includes 500,000 to 600,000 distinct CDR3 sequences, about 12% of them detected once, and roughly 10% sits in the top ten. Sequencing was performed on PBMCs from blood, taken on the day of vaccination. All receptors derive from a man aged 45-65 years who received an inactivated influenza vaccine.

This clonotype was counted ten times or more. The chain couples TRBV27 to TRBJ2-5; 12 bases match TRBD1. V lost 2 bases and J lost 7; bases outside the gene matches: 8. The CDR3 is made up of 16 amino acids. CDR1 MNHEY and CDR2 SMNVEV come from the germline V gene (reference sequence). This CDR3 is CASSLTLGQGAGTQYF. Written as DNA, the CDR3 is TGTGCCAGCAGTTTAACGTTGGGACAGGGGGCAGGGACCCAGTACTTC.

There are a few counts of this clonotype. The rearrangement uses TRBV7-2 and TRBJ2-2; possible D gene TRBD2, 6 bases. Germline assignment: CDR1 SGHTA and CDR2 FQGNSA. The CDR3 has 14 amino acids. The V end lost 5 bases, the J end lost 3 bases, and 10 bases lay between the germline ends. The CDR3 is CASSTTSDTGELFF. CDR3 nucleotide sequence: TGTGCCAGCAGCACGACTAGTGACACCGGGGAGCTGTTTTTT.

This clonotype was found a few times. The CDR3 bases are TGTGCCAGCTCCAAACAACCCGGGACGGATACTGAAGCTTTCTTT. The encoded protein is CASSKQPGTDTEAFF. J is TRBJ1-1 and V is TRBV7-9, with a possible D match to TRBD1 (5 bases). The CDR3 consists of 15 residues. V lost 8 bases and J lost 5, with 21 bases in between. CDR1 and CDR2 from the germline V gene are SEHNR and FQNEAQ (reference sequence).

The table lists this clonotype with many counts. This rearrangement joins TRBV28 to TRBJ2-4; D not certain. Deletions cut 8 bases from V and 0 bases from J, with 11 bases between. Per germline, CDR1 MDHEN and CDR2 SYDVKM. The CDR3 is made up of 14 amino acids. CDR3 nucleotides: TGTGCCAGCCCCGCTTCTGTAGCCAAAAACATTCAGTACTTC. Translating it yields CASPASVAKNIQYF. The full variable domain, completed using reference TRBV28 and TRBJ2-4, is DVKVTQSSRYLVKRTGEKVFLECVQDMDHENMFWYRQDPGLGLRLIYFSYDVKMKEKGDIPEGYSVSREKKERFSLILESASTNQTSMYLCASPASVAKNIQYFGAGTRLSVL.

This clonotype was counted a few times. V usage is TRBV6-2 or TRBV6-3 and J usage is TRBJ2-7; D possibly corresponds to TRBD1 (6 bases). Germline V gives CDR1 MNHEY, CDR2 SVGEGT. This CDR3 contains 14 residues. V gave up 2 bases and J gave up 4 bases, with 12 bases separating them. The CDR3 reads CASSYQGHLYEQYF. As DNA, the CDR3 is TGTGCCAGCAGTTACCAGGGACACTTATACGAGCAGTACTTC.

This clonotype was picked up a small number of times. This chain uses TRBV7-2 with TRBJ2-7; D call uncertain. The length of the CDR3 is 15 residues. Trimming removed 1 base at V and 9 bases at J, with 19 bases between. Germline CDR1 is SGHTA and CDR2 is FQGNSA. The CDR3 DNA reads TGTGCCAGCAGCTTAGACCCAAATCAGCTAGAAGCGCAGTACTTC. Amino acid sequence: CASSLDPNQLEAQYF.

The V and J genes are TRBV5-1 and TRBJ2-5, with 7 bases matching TRBD2. The CDR3 runs to 16 residues. The germline V gene has CDR1 SGHRS and CDR2 YFSETQ. V lost 1 base, J lost 4 bases, and 10 bases stayed unmatched. The CDR3 region is CASSLRGSGPPETQYF. In nucleotides, the CDR3 is TGCGCCAGCAGCTTGCGGGGTAGCGGGCCCCCAGAGACCCAGTACTTC. The full variable domain, rest sourced from reference TRBV5-1 and TRBJ2-5, is KAGVTQTPRYLIKTRGQQVTLSCSPISGHRSVSWYQQTPGQGLQFLFEYFSETQRNKGNFPGRFSGRQFSNSRSEMNVSTLELGDSALYLCASSLRGSGPPETQYFGPGTRLLVL.

The V call is TRBV7-2, the J call TRBJ2-6; D uncertain. Between the trimmed V and J ends, which lost 3 bases and 2 bases, there was a span of 8 bases. The CDR3 is made up of 15 amino acids. CDR1 and CDR2 from the germline V gene are SGHTA and FQGNSA. The CDR3 DNA is TGTGCCAGCAGCTTCTCCTACGCTGGGGCCAACGTCCTGACTTTC. Protein sequence: CASSFSYAGANVLTF.

The CDR3 region has the DNA TGCAGTGCTGAACTAGCGGAGGGGCCCTACGAGCAGTACTTC. Its translation: CSAELAEGPYEQYF. The rearrangement links TRBV20-1 to TRBJ2-7; 8 nucleotides line up with TRBD2. This CDR3 has 14 residues. V was clipped by 5 bases and J by 2 bases; unmatched bases: 8. The germline gives CDR1 DFQATT, CDR2 SNEGSKA (reference sequence).

This clonotype was counted a single time. The CDR3 loop is CASNGGGASYNEQFF. The CDR3 DNA reads TGTGCCAGCAACGGCGGGGGAGCCTCCTACAATGAGCAGTTCTTC. V usage is TRBV7-9 and J usage is TRBJ2-1, with 7 bases aligning to TRBD2. Trimming took 7 bases from V and 0 from J; bases not matched to a gene: 6. Germline V lookup: CDR1 SEHNR, CDR2 FQNEAQ (reference sequence). This CDR3 is built from 15 residues.